This TCR beta chain came from a study of blood T cells in healthy people across ages. With a J-beta primer mix and a sample-barcoded 5' primer, a second PCR ran 7 to 11 cycles. TCRdb re-derived calls from the 5' RACE reads in MiXCR, one entry per CDR3 protein. Counted here are around 1,600,000 distinct CDR3 sequences, 42% occurring once; the ten biggest clones make up over 3.5%. Healthy individuals of Caucasian origin from Russia, aged roughly 6 to 100, served as donors. Drawing of peripheral blood yielded roughly 9.8 milliliters from each donor. A minimum of 7 million PBMCs was isolated per sample. The CDR3 consists of 18 residues. V dropped 2 bases and J dropped 0; count of bases not matched to a gene: 8. Germline CDR1 MNHEY, CDR2 SVGAGI.

Sequenced: blood. The genes are TRBV6-5 and TRBJ2-2; TRBD2 matches at 8 bases. This TCR was sampled from a woman between 18 and 30 years old in good health. The CDR3 coding sequence is TGTGCCAGCAGTTACGACTTGAGCGGGGGACCGAACACCGGGGAGCTGTTTTTT. Its protein is CASSYDLSGGPNTGELFF.